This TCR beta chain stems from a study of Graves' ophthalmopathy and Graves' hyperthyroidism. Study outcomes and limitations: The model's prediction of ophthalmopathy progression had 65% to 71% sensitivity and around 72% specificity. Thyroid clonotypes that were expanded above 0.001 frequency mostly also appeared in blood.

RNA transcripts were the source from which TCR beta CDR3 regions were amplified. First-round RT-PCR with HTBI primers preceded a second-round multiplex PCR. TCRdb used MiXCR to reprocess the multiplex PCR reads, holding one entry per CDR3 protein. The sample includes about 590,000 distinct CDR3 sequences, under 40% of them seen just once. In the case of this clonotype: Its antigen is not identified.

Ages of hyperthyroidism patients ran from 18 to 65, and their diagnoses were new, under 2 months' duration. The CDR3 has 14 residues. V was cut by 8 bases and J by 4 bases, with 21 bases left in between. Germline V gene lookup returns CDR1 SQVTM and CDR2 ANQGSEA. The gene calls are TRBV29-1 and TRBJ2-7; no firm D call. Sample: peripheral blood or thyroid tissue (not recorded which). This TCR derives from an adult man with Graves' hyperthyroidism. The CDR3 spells CSSGRLSPPYEQYF. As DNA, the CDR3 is TGCAGCTCCGGACGGCTATCCCCTCCTTACGAGCAGTACTTC.